The present T cell receptor beta chain was sequenced within a study of OX40 agonist ivuxolimab in advanced cancers. CDR1 is SGHNT and CDR2 is YENEEA in the germline V gene. CDR3 length: 15 amino acids. After removal of 4 bases from V and 3 bases from J, the junction contained 6 bases not matched to a gene. TCRdb's copy holds only in-frame clones and misses some; the assay was immunoSEQ multiplex PCR. The top ten clones hold more than 5% of a sample with 100,000 or so clones, 86% of them seen once. The sequenced sample was CD4+ or CD8+ T cells sorted from blood, obtained in a trial of the OX40 agonist ivuxolimab. J is TRBJ2-7 and V is TRBV11-3, with 10 bases identical to TRBD2. The TCR was taken from an adult with an advanced solid tumor such as melanoma, head and neck, liver or kidney cancer. DNA of the CDR3: TGTGCCAGCAGCTCTTTAGCGGGGGGTTTCTACGAGCAGTACTTC. It is translated as CASSSLAGGFYEQYF.